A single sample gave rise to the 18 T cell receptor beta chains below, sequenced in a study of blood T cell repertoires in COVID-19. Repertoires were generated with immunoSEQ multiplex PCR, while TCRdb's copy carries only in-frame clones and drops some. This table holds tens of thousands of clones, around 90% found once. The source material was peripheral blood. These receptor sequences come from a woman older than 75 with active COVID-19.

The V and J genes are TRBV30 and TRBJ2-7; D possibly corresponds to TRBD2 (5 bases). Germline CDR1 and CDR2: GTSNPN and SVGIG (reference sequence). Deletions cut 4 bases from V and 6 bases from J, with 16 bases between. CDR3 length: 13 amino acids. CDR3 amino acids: CAWTGIEIGEQYF. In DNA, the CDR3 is TGTGCCTGGACCGGGATCGAAATAGGCGAGCAGTACTTC.

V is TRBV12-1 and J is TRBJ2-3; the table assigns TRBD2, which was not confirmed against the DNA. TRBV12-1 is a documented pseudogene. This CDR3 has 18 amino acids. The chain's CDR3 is CASSDLAGSHSRTDTQYF. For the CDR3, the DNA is TGTGCCAGCTCGGATTTAGCGGGGAGCCACTCCCGCACAGATACGCAGTATTTT.

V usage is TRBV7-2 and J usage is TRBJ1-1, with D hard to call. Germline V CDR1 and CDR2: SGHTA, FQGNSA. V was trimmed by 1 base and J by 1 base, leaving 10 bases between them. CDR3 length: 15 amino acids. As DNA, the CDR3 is TGTGCCAGCAGCTTAGAGTCTAGCGGGAACACTGAAGCTTTCTTT. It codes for CASSLESSGNTEAFF.

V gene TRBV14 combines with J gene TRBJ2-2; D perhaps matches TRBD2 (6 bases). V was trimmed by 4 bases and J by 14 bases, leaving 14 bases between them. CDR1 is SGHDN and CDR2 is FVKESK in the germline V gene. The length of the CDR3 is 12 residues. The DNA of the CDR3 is TGTGCCAGCAGCCCCTCGGGACTTAGACTGTTTTTT. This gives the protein CASSPSGLRLFF.

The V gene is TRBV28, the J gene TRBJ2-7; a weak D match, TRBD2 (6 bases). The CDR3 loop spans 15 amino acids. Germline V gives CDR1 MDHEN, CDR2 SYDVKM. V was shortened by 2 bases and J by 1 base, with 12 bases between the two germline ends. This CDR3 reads CASSLDPGTSYEQYF. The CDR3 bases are TGTGCCAGCAGTTTAGACCCTGGGACTTCCTACGAGCAGTACTTC.

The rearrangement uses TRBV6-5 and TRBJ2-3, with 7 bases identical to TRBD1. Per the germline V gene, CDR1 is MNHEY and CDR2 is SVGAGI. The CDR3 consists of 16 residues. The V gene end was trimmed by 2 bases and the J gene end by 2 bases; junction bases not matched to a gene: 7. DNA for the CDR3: TGTGCCAGCAGTTACGGTCGAAGGGGGCTCACAGATACGCAGTATTTT. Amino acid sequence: CASSYGRRGLTDTQYF.

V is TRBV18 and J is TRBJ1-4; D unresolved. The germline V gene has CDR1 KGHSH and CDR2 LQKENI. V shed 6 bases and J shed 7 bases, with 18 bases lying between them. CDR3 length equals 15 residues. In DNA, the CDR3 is TGTGCCAGCTCCACGATCGGCACAGTGACTGAAAAACTGTTTTTT. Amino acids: CASSTIGTVTEKLFF.

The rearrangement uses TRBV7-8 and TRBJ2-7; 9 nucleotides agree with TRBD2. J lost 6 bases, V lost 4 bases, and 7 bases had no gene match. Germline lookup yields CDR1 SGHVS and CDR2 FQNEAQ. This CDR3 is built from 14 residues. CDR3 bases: TGTGCCAGCAGCTCCCGTAGCGGGAGTTCCGAGCAGTACTTC. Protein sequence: CASSSRSGSSEQYF.

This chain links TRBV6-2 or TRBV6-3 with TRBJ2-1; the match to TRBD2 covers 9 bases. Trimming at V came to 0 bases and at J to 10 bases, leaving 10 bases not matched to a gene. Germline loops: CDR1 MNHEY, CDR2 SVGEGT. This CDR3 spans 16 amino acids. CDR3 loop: CASSYSTASGAWEQFF. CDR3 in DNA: TGTGCCAGCAGTTACTCGACGGCTAGCGGGGCATGGGAGCAGTTCTTC.

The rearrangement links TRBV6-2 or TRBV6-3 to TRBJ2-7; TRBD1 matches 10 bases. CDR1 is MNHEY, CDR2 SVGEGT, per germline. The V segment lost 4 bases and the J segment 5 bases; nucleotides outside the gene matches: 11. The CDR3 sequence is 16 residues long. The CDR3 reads CASSFRGTGDGDEQYF. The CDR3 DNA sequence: TGTGCCAGCAGTTTTCGGGGGACAGGGGATGGTGACGAGCAGTACTTC.

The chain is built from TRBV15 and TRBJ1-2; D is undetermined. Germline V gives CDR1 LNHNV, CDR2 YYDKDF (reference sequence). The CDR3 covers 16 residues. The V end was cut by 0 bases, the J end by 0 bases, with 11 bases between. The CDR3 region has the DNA TGTGCCACCAGCAGAGATCAACAGACCTCTAACTATGGCTACACCTTC. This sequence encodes CATSRDQQTSNYGYTF.

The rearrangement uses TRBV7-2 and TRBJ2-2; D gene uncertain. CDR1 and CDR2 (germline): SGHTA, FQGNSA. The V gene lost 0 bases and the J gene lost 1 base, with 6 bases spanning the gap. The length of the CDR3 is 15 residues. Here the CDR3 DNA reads TGTGCCAGCAGCTTAGCGCTAGTGAACACCGGGGAGCTGTTTTTT. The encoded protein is CASSLALVNTGELFF.

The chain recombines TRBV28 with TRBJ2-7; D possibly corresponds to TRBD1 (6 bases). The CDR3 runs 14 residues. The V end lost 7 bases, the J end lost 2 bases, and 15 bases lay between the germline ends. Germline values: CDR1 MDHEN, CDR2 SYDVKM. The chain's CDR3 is CASTTWDKAYEQYF. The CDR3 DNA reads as TGTGCCAGCACAACCTGGGACAAAGCCTACGAGCAGTACTTC.

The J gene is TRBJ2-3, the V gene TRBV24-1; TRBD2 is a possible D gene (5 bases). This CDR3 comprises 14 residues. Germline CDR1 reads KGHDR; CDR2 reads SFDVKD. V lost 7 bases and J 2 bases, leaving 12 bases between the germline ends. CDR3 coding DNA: TGTGCCACCAGCGAGACTAAACTCACAGATACGCAGTATTTT. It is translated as CATSETKLTDTQYF.

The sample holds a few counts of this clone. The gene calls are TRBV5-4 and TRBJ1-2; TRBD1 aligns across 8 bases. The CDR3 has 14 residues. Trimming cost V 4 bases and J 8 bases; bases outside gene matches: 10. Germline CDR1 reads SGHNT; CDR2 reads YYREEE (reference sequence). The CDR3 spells CASSPGTGREGYTF. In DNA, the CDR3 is TGTGCCAGCAGCCCCGGGACAGGAAGGGAAGGCTACACCTTC.

Written as DNA, the CDR3 is TGTGCCAGCAGTTTAAGAGGGAATGCCTACGAGCAGTACTTC. This sequence encodes CASSLRGNAYEQYF. The chain links TRBV27 to TRBJ2-7, with a weak D call TRBD2 (5 bases). The CDR3 runs to 14 residues. Trimming shortened V by 2 bases and J by 2 bases, and 10 bases separated the two germline ends. In germline, CDR1 is MNHEY, CDR2 SMNVEV (reference sequence).

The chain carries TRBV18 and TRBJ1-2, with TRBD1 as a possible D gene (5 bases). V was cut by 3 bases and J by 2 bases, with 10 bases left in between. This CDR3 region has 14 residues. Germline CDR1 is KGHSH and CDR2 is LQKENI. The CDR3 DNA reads TGTGCCAGCTCACCCTCGACAGACAACTATGGCTACACCTTC. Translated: CASSPSTDNYGYTF.

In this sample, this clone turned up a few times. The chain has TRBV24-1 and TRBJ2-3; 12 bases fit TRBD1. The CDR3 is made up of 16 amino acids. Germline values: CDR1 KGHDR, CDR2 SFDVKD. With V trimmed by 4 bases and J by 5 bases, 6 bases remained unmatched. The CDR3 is CATSDRGQGAGDTQYF. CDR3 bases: TGTGCCACCAGTGACAGGGGACAGGGGGCTGGAGATACGCAGTATTTT.